This T cell receptor (beta chain) emerged from a study of blood T cell repertoires in COVID-19. Study details: The samples span acute and convalescent COVID-19 from the United States, Italy and Spain.

Trimming cost V 1 base and J 6 bases, with 16 bases left between them. This CDR3 contains 17 residues. Germline V gives CDR1 SEHNR, CDR2 FQNEAQ (reference sequence). Per the original methods: Reference gene primer amplification gave nucleated cell count estimates. TCRdb's copy holds only in-frame clones and misses some; the assay was immunoSEQ multiplex PCR. V and J calls and clone size come straight from that table; D and trimming were deduced from the DNA. The sample lists 35,000 to 40,000 clones; about 88% were seen once. The receptor's source is a man between 65 and 85 years old with active COVID-19. The chain carries TRBV7-9 and TRBJ1-6; D not certain. The specimen was peripheral blood. CDR3 nucleotide sequence: TGTGCCAGCAGCTTAGAGAAGTTGCAGATACCTAATTCACCCCTCCACTTT. It specifies CASSLEKLQIPNSPLHF.